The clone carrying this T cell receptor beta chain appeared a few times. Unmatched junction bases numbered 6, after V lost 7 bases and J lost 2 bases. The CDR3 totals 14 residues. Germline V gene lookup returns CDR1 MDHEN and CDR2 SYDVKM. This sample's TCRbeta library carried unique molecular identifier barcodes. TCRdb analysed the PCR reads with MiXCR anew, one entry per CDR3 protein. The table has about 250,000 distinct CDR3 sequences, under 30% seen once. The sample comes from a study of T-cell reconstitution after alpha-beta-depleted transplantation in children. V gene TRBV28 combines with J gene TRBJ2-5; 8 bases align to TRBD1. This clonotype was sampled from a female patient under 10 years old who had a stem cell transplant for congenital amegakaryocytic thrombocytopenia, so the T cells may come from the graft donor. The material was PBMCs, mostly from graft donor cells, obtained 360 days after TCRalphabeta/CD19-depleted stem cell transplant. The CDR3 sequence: CASNRQGPQETQYF. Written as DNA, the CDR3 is TGTGCCAGCAATCGACAGGGGCCTCAAGAGACCCAGTACTTC. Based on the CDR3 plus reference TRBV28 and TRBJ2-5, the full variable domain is DVKVTQSSRYLVKRTGEKVFLECVQDMDHENMFWYRQDPGLGLRLIYFSYDVKMKEKGDIPEGYSVSREKKERFSLILESASTNQTSMYLCASNRQGPQETQYFGPGTRLLVL.